This TCR beta chain was obtained from a study of shared clonotypes between healthy human individuals. Points from the study as a whole: Around 5% was the fraction of naive CD4 clonotypes found shared across four donors.

As regards this clone: Its antigen is unknown.

Using immunoSEQ multiplex PCR, the repertoire was profiled, and TCRdb retains in-frame clones only, with some absent. This sample has about 1.1 million clones, with about 84% found just once. After removal of 0 bases from V and 1 base from J, the junction contained 0 bases not matched to a gene. Germline lookup yields CDR1 MNHEY and CDR2 SVGAGI. This CDR3 has 15 amino acids. The chain recombines TRBV6-5 with TRBJ2-7; 10 nucleotides align to TRBD2. Sequencing input: memory CD4+ T cells from PBMCs. Regarding subset: CD45RA-negative fraction. This clonotype originated in a man younger than 35 in good health. Some clones in this sample may be carry-over from other donors' samples. The CDR3 sequence is CASSYSLAGSYEQYF. The DNA of the CDR3 is TGTGCCAGCAGTTACTCACTAGCGGGATCCTACGAGCAGTACTTC.